The TCR beta chain described here comes from a study of blood T cell repertoires in COVID-19. As for the study in general: Sources were T cells, B-cell-depleted T cells, or PBMCs; the material itself was cDNA or gDNA.

Profiled with immunoSEQ multiplex PCR; TCRdb holds only in-frame clones, not every one. In the table there are 310,000 or so clones, roughly nine tenths of which are singletons. This CDR3 has 20 amino acids. Germline loops: CDR1 MNHEY, CDR2 SMNVEV (reference sequence). V lost 7 bases to trimming and J lost 0 bases; unmatched junction nucleotides: 15. Sequencing was done on a sample of peripheral blood. The clonotype was recovered from a man between 18 and 35 years old who had recovered from COVID-19. V is TRBV27 and J is TRBJ2-1; 13 bases are shared with TRBD2. CDR3 bases: TGTGCCAGCATCCTTCGACTAGCGGGGGGCCCGACCAGCTCCTACAATGAGCAGTTCTTC. Encoded protein: CASILRLAGGPTSSYNEQFF.